Below are 18 T cell receptor beta chains sequenced from a single sample in a study of shared clonotypes between healthy human individuals. The data were produced by immunoSEQ multiplex PCR, yet TCRdb's version contains in-frame clones alone and is incomplete. The table has a few million clones, around 90% seen once; the top ten hold roughly 0.15%. What was sequenced was naive CD4+ T cells sorted from blood. Noted subset: CD45RA+ positively selected. The receptors derive from a man aged 18-30 years in good health.

The chain combines TRBV2 with TRBJ2-2, with 7 bases that match TRBD2. Germline assignment: CDR1 SNHLY and CDR2 FYNNEI. This CDR3 has 16 residues. Unmatched junction bases numbered 14, after V lost 6 bases and J lost 7 bases. The CDR3 DNA reads as TGTGCCAGCAGCCCTCGTCCGGCGGGAGCGATCGGGGAGCTGTTTTTT. It codes for CASSPRPAGAIGELFF.

V usage is TRBV15 and J usage is TRBJ2-2; D ambiguous. Trimming removed 6 bases from V and 0 bases from J, with 8 bases in between. The CDR3 consists of 14 residues. Looked up from germline, CDR1 is LNHNV and CDR2 is YYDKDF (reference sequence). As DNA, the CDR3 is TGTGCCACCAGTCTCGGCCCGAACACCGGGGAGCTGTTTTTT. It translates to CATSLGPNTGELFF.

This chain joins TRBV9 and TRBJ2-3; D unresolved. V lost 3 bases and J lost 0, with 5 bases in between. Germline V CDR1 and CDR2: SGDLS, YYNGEE. The CDR3 is 13 amino acids. The CDR3 DNA sequence: TGTGCCAGCAGCGCAATCAGCACAGATACGCAGTATTTT. Translation gives CASSAISTDTQYF.

V is TRBV30 and J is TRBJ1-5; D gene unclear. CDR3 length: 12 amino acids. Trimming left V 4 bases short and J 5 bases short, with 9 bases between. Germline CDR1 and CDR2: GTSNPN and SVGIG (reference sequence). For the CDR3, the DNA is TGTGCCTGGAATGATCGGGATCAGCCCCAGCATTTT. Protein product: CAWNDRDQPQHF.

This chain uses TRBV5-1 with TRBJ1-1; D is unclear. This CDR3 comprises 12 residues. CDR1 is SGHRS and CDR2 is YFSETQ in the germline V gene. V was trimmed by 5 bases and J by 1 base, leaving 6 bases between them. The CDR3 is CASSYRNTEAFF. The CDR3 region has the DNA TGCGCCAGCAGTTATAGGAACACTGAAGCTTTCTTT.

V and J are TRBV10-3 and TRBJ2-7, with TRBD1 as a possible D gene (6 bases). CDR3 size: 14 residues. V lost 4 bases and J lost 0, with 10 bases in between. CDR1 and CDR2 from the germline V gene are ENHRY and SYGVKD. The CDR3 loop reads CAISGDTFSYEQYF. DNA for the CDR3: TGTGCCATCAGTGGGGACACTTTCTCCTACGAGCAGTACTTC.

This clone was observed a single time. The rearrangement links TRBV9 to TRBJ1-4; no clear D. The germline V gene encodes CDR1 SGDLS and CDR2 YYNGEE. The CDR3 extends over 14 amino acids. V lost 4 bases, J lost 5 bases, and 12 bases lay in between. The CDR3 here is CASSSVSGNEKLFF. The DNA for the CDR3 is TGTGCCAGCAGCTCAGTTTCGGGAAATGAAAAACTGTTTTTT.

This clone was observed once. The V call is TRBV11-2, the J call TRBJ2-3; 9 bases line up with TRBD2. V was clipped by 5 bases and J by 3 bases; unmatched bases: 18. Germline loops: CDR1 SGHAT, CDR2 FQNNGV. The CDR3 sequence is 19 residues long. This CDR3 is CASSPPPRGGRSWTDTQYF. CDR3 coding DNA: TGTGCCAGCAGCCCACCTCCGCGGGGGGGCCGGAGTTGGACAGATACGCAGTATTTT.

This sequence joins TRBV6-6 and TRBJ1-3, with a possible D match to TRBD1 (5 bases). Trimming pared 6 bases from V and 0 bases from J, leaving 12 bases between. Germline-derived CDR1 and CDR2 are MNHNY and SVGAGI (reference sequence). This CDR3 comprises 15 residues. Here the CDR3 DNA reads TGTGCCAGCAGCCCAGGGACGGCCTCTGGAAACACCATATATTTT. Translating gives CASSPGTASGNTIYF.

The V gene is TRBV5-1, the J gene TRBJ2-5, with TRBD2 matching 14 bases. The CDR3 contains 16 residues. In germline, CDR1 is SGHRS, CDR2 YFSETQ. Trimming cost V 5 bases and J 9 bases; bases outside gene matches: 12. The CDR3 sequence: CASRTGTSGSSSAQYF. The DNA for the CDR3 is TGCGCCAGCAGAACCGGGACTAGCGGGAGTTCCTCGGCCCAGTACTTC.

The DNA of the CDR3 is TGTGCCAGCAGCTTTGGCGGGACTAGAAGCACAGATACGCAGTATTTT. Translation gives CASSFGGTRSTDTQYF. The J gene is TRBJ2-3, the V gene TRBV7-2, with 8 bases matching TRBD2. The CDR3 has 16 residues. Germline V CDR1 and CDR2: SGHTA, FQGNSA. V trimming: 3 bases; J trimming: 0 bases; junction bases outside the gene matches: 5.

This clone was observed a single time. The genes are TRBV4-3 and TRBJ2-5; no reliable D call. Trimming removed 0 bases at V and 4 bases at J, with 9 bases between. Germline V CDR1 and CDR2: LGHNA, YSLEER. The CDR3 is 14 amino acids. The CDR3 DNA reads as TGCGCCAGCAGCCAAGATCTTTACCCAGAGACCCAGTACTTC. It is translated as CASSQDLYPETQYF.

The rearrangement links TRBV2 to TRBJ1-2, with D perhaps TRBD1 (5 bases). This CDR3 is built from 14 residues. V lost 3 bases, J lost 7 bases, and 15 bases lay in between. Looked up from germline, CDR1 is SNHLY and CDR2 is FYNNEI. Written as DNA, the CDR3 is TGTGCCAGCAGTGACAGGGTCAAATCGGCTGGCTACACCTTC. It is translated as CASSDRVKSAGYTF.

The chain couples TRBV7-2 to TRBJ2-7; TRBD2 aligns across 8 bases. The CDR3 extends over 15 amino acids. With 4 bases clipped from V and 7 bases from J, the junction kept 12 bases outside the gene matches. Germline V gene sequence: CDR1 SGHTA, CDR2 FQGNSA. The CDR3 region is CASSSFLAGGSEQYF. In DNA, the CDR3 is TGTGCCAGCAGCTCATTTCTGGCGGGAGGATCGGAGCAGTACTTC.

The V call is TRBV6-5, the J call TRBJ2-7, with 9 bases aligning to TRBD2. Losses at the gene ends were 2 bases for V and 4 bases for J; bases not matched to a gene: 6. In germline, CDR1 is MNHEY, CDR2 SVGAGI. The CDR3 totals 15 residues. The CDR3 DNA sequence: TGTGCCAGCAGTTACACGCGGGAGGGTGTATACGAGCAGTACTTC. Its protein product is CASSYTREGVYEQYF.

This chain joins TRBV15 and TRBJ2-5, with D tentatively TRBD2 (6 bases). Trimming pared 2 bases from V and 3 bases from J, leaving 13 bases between. This CDR3 is built from 15 residues. Germline lookup yields CDR1 LNHNV and CDR2 YYDKDF (reference sequence). In DNA form, the CDR3 reads TGTGCCACCAGCAGAATGGGGAGGCTCGAAGAGACCCAGTACTTC. Its translation: CATSRMGRLEETQYF.

The V call is TRBV9, the J call TRBJ2-7, with a weak D call TRBD2 (6 bases). The V gene lost 3 bases and the J gene lost 6 bases, with 22 bases spanning the gap. CDR1 and CDR2 from the germline V gene are SGDLS and YYNGEE. CDR3 length equals 16 residues. The CDR3 nucleotides read TGTGCCAGCAGCGCCAGACACGGGACTTCCATCTCCGAGCAGTACTTC. This codes for CASSARHGTSISEQYF.

V usage is TRBV19 and J usage is TRBJ2-5; D unclear. The CDR3 length is 13 residues. V dropped 7 bases and J dropped 2 bases, with 11 bases sitting between them. From germline, CDR1 is LNHDA and CDR2 SQIVND (reference sequence). The CDR3 nucleotides are TGTGCCAGTACAGACTGGCGGCAAGAGACCCAGTACTTC. This codes for CASTDWRQETQYF.